The clone carrying this T cell receptor (beta chain) occurred a few times. The sample comes from a study of blood T cell repertoires in COVID-19. Study-level information: Samples representing acute and convalescent COVID-19 were sourced from the United States, Italy and Spain. PBMCs, B-cell-depleted T cells, or T cells were the source of the cDNA or gDNA that made up the material.

Germline V gene sequence: CDR1 GTSNPN, CDR2 SVGIG (reference sequence). This CDR3 has 13 amino acids. V shed 0 bases and J shed 3 bases, with 8 bases lying between them. In the original analysis: Estimated nucleated cell counts came from reference gene primer amplification. This table comes from immunoSEQ multiplex PCR, and its TCRdb copy is limited to in-frame clones, with some not included. V, J and clone size are those of that table, while D and trimming were read from the DNA. Here the sample spans about 190,000 clones, around 79% being singletons. This receptor was taken from a woman between 45 and 65 years old with acute or convalescent COVID-19. The chain has TRBV30 and TRBJ1-1; D is uncertain. Sequencing was carried out using peripheral blood. The CDR3 protein is CAWSVSQDTEAFF. CDR3 nucleotides: TGTGCCTGGAGTGTTTCGCAGGACACTGAAGCTTTCTTT.